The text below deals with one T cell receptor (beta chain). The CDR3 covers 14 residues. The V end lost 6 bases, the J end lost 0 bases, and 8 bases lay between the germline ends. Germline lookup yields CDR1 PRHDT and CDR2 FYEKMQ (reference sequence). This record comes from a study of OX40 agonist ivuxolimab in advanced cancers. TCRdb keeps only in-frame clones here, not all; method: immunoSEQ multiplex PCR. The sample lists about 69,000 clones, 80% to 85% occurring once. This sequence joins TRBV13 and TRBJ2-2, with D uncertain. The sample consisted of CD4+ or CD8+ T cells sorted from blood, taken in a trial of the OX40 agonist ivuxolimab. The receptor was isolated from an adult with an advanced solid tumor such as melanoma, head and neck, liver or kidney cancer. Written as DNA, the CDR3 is TGTGCCAGCAGTCGAAACACGAACACCGGGGAGCTGTTTTTT. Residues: CASSRNTNTGELFF.